The present T cell receptor beta chain was sequenced within a study of blood T cell repertoires in COVID-19. Turning to the study itself: Acute and convalescent COVID-19 specimens originated in the United States, Italy and Spain. Nucleic acid was either cDNA or gDNA, and it came from T cells, B-cell-depleted T cells, or PBMCs.

Original processing methods: Reference gene primer amplification gave nucleated cell count estimates. The repertoire was sequenced with immunoSEQ multiplex PCR; TCRdb's copy has only in-frame clones and lacks some. Clonal size and the V and J genes are those of that table, whereas D and trimming came from the DNA. The profile shows 95,000 to 150,000 clones, around 77% of them singletons. Sequenced material: peripheral blood. The clonotype comes from a man aged 55 to 69 with active or convalescent COVID-19.

This CDR3 reads CASSQDSYEQYF. The CDR3 region has the DNA TGTGCCAGCAGTCAAGACAGTTACGAGCAGTACTTC. The gene calls are TRBV28 and TRBJ2-7, with D possibly being TRBD1 (5 bases). The CDR3 spans 12 residues. Trimming stripped 5 bases from V and 4 bases from J, with 9 bases between. Per germline, CDR1 MDHEN and CDR2 SYDVKM.